This entry lists 26 T cell receptor beta chains sequenced from one sample in a study of CD8 T cells in Susac syndrome. It was with random hexamers that about 0.45 to 1 ug RNA was reverse transcribed. TCRdb passed the immunoSEQ multiplex PCR reads through MiXCR, listing each CDR3 protein once. The sample includes approximately 190,000 distinct CDR3 sequences, 95% of them seen just once. The sample taken for sequencing was CD4+ T cells from PBMCs. These receptors all come from a human donor with Susac syndrome.

The gene calls are TRBV7-2 and TRBJ2-1; 10 bases fit TRBD2. With 5 bases clipped from V and 2 bases from J, the junction kept 3 bases outside the gene matches. The CDR3 spans 15 residues. CDR1 is SGHTA and CDR2 is FQGNSA in the germline V gene. The CDR3 here is CASSLGLAAYNEQFF. CDR3 bases: TGTGCCAGCAGCCTTGGACTAGCGGCCTACAATGAGCAGTTCTTC.

V and J are TRBV20-1 and TRBJ2-3; TRBD2 agrees at 7 bases. J lost 7 bases, V lost 6 bases, and 4 bases had no gene match. The CDR3 covers 11 residues. Looked up from germline, CDR1 is DFQATT and CDR2 is SNEGSKA (reference sequence). CDR3 loop: CSAKGLHTQYF. The CDR3 DNA reads TGCAGTGCCAAGGGACTACATACGCAGTATTTT.

This chain uses TRBV5-8 with TRBJ2-7; D uncertain. CDR1 is SGHTS and CDR2 is YDEGEE in the germline V gene. V was cut by 6 bases and J by 3 bases, with 16 bases left in between. The length of the CDR3 is 14 residues. The DNA for the CDR3 is TGTGCCAGCAACCTCATCCGACAAGACTACGAGCAGTACTTC. Its protein is CASNLIRQDYEQYF.

The chain is built from TRBV12-3 or TRBV12-4 and TRBJ2-7; a possible D gene is TRBD1 (6 bases). Trimming removed 3 bases from V and 6 bases from J, with 12 bases in between. CDR3 length: 13 amino acids. The CDR3 region is CASSFGQGTEQYF. CDR3 nucleotide sequence: TGTGCCAGCAGTTTTGGGCAGGGGACCGAGCAGTACTTC.

V usage is TRBV20-1 and J usage is TRBJ2-1; D gene unclear. Trimming cost V 0 bases and J 5 bases, with 11 bases left between them. This CDR3 comprises 14 residues. Per the germline V gene, CDR1 is DFQATT and CDR2 is SNEGSKA (reference sequence). CDR3 sequence reads: CSARDLLINNEQFF. In DNA, the CDR3 is TGCAGTGCTAGAGACCTTTTAATAAACAATGAGCAGTTCTTC.

The chain joins TRBV4-1 to TRBJ1-3; 9 bases agree with TRBD1. V was pared by 3 bases and J by 4 bases, with 10 bases of the junction left unmatched. The CDR3 is 17 amino acids. Germline V gives CDR1 MGHRA, CDR2 YSYEKL. The CDR3 spells CASSQLQGASPGNTIYF. CDR3 nucleotides: TGCGCCAGCAGCCAGTTACAGGGGGCGAGCCCCGGAAACACCATATATTTT.

The chain combines TRBV7-9 with TRBJ2-1, with 12 bases that match TRBD2. Looked up from germline, CDR1 is SEHNR and CDR2 is FQNEAQ (reference sequence). Losses at the gene ends were 5 bases for V and 2 bases for J; bases not matched to a gene: 7. CDR3 length: 17 residues. The chain's CDR3 is CASSLRLAGDAYNEQFF. The CDR3 DNA reads TGTGCCAGCAGCCTTAGACTAGCGGGGGATGCCTACAATGAGCAGTTCTTC.

The chain is built from TRBV29-1 and TRBJ2-2, with D maybe TRBD1 (7 bases). Trimming cost V 7 bases and J 2 bases, with 14 bases left between them. In germline, CDR1 is SQVTM, CDR2 ANQGSEA. The CDR3 sequence is 14 residues long. The CDR3 region has the DNA TGCAGCGCCCAGGGGGGCTTTAACACCGGGGAGCTGTTTTTT. This gives the protein CSAQGGFNTGELFF.

The rearrangement links TRBV5-4 to TRBJ2-7; D not certain. Trimming took 5 bases from V and 0 from J, leaving 15 bases between them. The CDR3 has 15 residues. Germline CDR1 SGHNT, CDR2 YYREEE (reference sequence). Written as DNA, the CDR3 is TGTGCCAGCAGTAGGACCGCAGACTTCTCCTACGAGCAGTACTTC. Protein sequence: CASSRTADFSYEQYF. The full variable domain, rest sourced from reference TRBV5-4 and TRBJ2-7, is ETGVTQSPTHLIKTRGQQVTLRCSSQSGHNTVSWYQQALGQGPQFIFQYYREEENGRGNFPPRFSGLQFPNYSSELNVNALELDDSALYLCASSRTADFSYEQYFGPGTRLTVT.

The chain links TRBV20-1 to TRBJ1-2; 7 bases align to TRBD1. This CDR3 spans 14 amino acids. Germline V gives CDR1 DFQATT, CDR2 SNEGSKA (reference sequence). V lost 0 bases, J lost 4 bases, and 5 bases stayed unmatched. As DNA, the CDR3 is TGCAGTGCTAGAGATTCGGGACAGCCCTATGGCTACACCTTC. Protein sequence: CSARDSGQPYGYTF.

The V and J genes are TRBV6-2 or TRBV6-3 and TRBJ2-1, with 10 bases lining up with TRBD1. The CDR3 is 16 amino acids. Trimming took 9 bases from V and 8 from J; bases not matched to a gene: 16. Per germline, CDR1 MNHEY and CDR2 SVGEGT. CDR3 sequence reads: CASRTPGTGAMDEQFF. CDR3 DNA: TGTGCCAGTCGGACCCCCGGGACAGGGGCTATGGATGAGCAGTTCTTC.

With regard to this clonotype: The junction departs from the called germline gene at one end, perhaps through a read error. The V and J genes are TRBV29-1 and TRBJ1-2; 8 positions match TRBD1. Germline CDR1 reads SQVTM; CDR2 reads ANQGSEA. The length of the CDR3 is 12 residues. CDR3: CSVERTGYGYAF. CDR3 sequence (DNA): TGCAGCGTTGAGCGGACAGGGTATGGCTACGCCTTC.

The genes are TRBV6-1 and TRBJ2-5; D is perhaps TRBD1 (6 bases). Germline CDR1 is MNHNS and CDR2 is SASEGT. V lost 7 bases and J 4 bases, leaving 22 bases between the germline ends. The CDR3 is 16 residues long. The DNA of the CDR3 is TGTGCCAGCATCCCTAACCTGACAGGACTGGGAGAGACCCAGTACTTC. Translation: CASIPNLTGLGETQYF.

The chain recombines TRBV30 with TRBJ2-1; 9 nucleotides agree with TRBD1. In germline, CDR1 is GTSNPN, CDR2 SVGIG (reference sequence). This CDR3 has 17 amino acids. The V segment lost 0 bases and the J segment 7 bases; nucleotides outside the gene matches: 13. The CDR3 DNA reads TGTGCCTGGAGTGTAGATAAGATGGGACAGGGAAATAATGAGCAGTTCTTC. It encodes CAWSVDKMGQGNNEQFF.

J is TRBJ2-2 and V is TRBV12-3 or TRBV12-4; D gene unclear. The CDR3 is 15 residues long. The ends were cut back, 4 bases at V and 2 bases at J, with 11 bases in the middle. The CDR3, as DNA: TGTGCCAGCAGTTCCCGGGCCTTCAACACCGGGGAGCTGTTTTTT. It encodes CASSSRAFNTGELFF.

The chain uses TRBV3-1 and TRBJ2-1; TRBD1 is a possible D gene (5 bases). Germline-derived CDR1 and CDR2 are LGHDT and YNNKEL (reference sequence). The ends were cut back, 8 bases at V and 10 bases at J, with 21 bases in the middle. CDR3 size: 14 residues. CDR3 residues: CASGRHRGPGEQFF. The CDR3 nucleotides are TGTGCCAGCGGCCGTCATAGGGGCCCCGGCGAGCAGTTCTTC.

This clonotype came up a few times. CDR3 DNA: TGTGCCAGCAGCCGTGGCACCGGGGAGCTGTTTTTT. Translated, it gives CASSRGTGELFF. This chain links TRBV7-9 with TRBJ2-2, with D uncertain. Germline V gene lookup returns CDR1 SEHNR and CDR2 FQNEAQ (reference sequence). Trimming took off 5 bases at V and 4 bases at J, with 5 bases between the two ends. The CDR3 is made up of 12 amino acids.

In this sample, this clonotype turned up once. The V call is TRBV14, the J call TRBJ1-6; 8 bases are shared with TRBD1. The CDR3 loop spans 16 amino acids. Looked up from germline, CDR1 is SGHDN and CDR2 is FVKESK. V lost 4 bases to trimming and J lost 7 bases; unmatched junction nucleotides: 9. The DNA of the CDR3 is TGTGCCAGCAGCCCCACCGACAGGGGTAGGAATTCACCCCTCCACTTT. This gives the protein CASSPTDRGRNSPLHF.

This sequence joins TRBV2 and TRBJ2-1, with D hard to call. The CDR3 runs to 11 residues. The V gene's germline CDR1 is SNHLY and CDR2 FYNNEI. Trimming removed 4 bases from V and 10 bases from J, with 8 bases in between. The CDR3 DNA sequence: TGTGCCAGCAGTGGGCCCATGGAGCAGTTCTTC. Residues: CASSGPMEQFF.

This chain joins TRBV20-1 and TRBJ1-4, with D uncertain. CDR1 is DFQATT, CDR2 SNEGSKA, per germline (reference sequence). CDR3 size: 15 residues. The V and J ends lost 5 bases and 4 bases respectively, with 17 bases between them. Here the CDR3 reads CSAAGMGPLNEKLFF. CDR3 nucleotide sequence: TGCAGTGCTGCGGGAATGGGCCCTCTTAATGAAAAACTGTTTTTT.

The V call is TRBV20-1, the J call TRBJ2-7; D unclear. This CDR3 is built from 13 residues. V shed 3 bases and J shed 5 bases, with 14 bases lying between them. Germline V gene sequence: CDR1 DFQATT, CDR2 SNEGSKA (reference sequence). The CDR3 nucleotides are TGCAGTGCTAGCCTTCAACGGGCGGACGAGCAGTACTTC. The encoded protein is CSASLQRADEQYF.

The CDR3 spells CASSDYLRGGVDEQFF. The CDR3, as DNA: TGTGCCAGCAGTGATTATTTACGGGGGGGCGTGGATGAGCAGTTCTTC. The chain recombines TRBV27 with TRBJ2-1; 8 bases agree with TRBD2. CDR3 length equals 16 residues. V lost 5 bases to trimming and J lost 8 bases; unmatched junction nucleotides: 14. Germline V gives CDR1 MNHEY, CDR2 SMNVEV (reference sequence).

The rearrangement links TRBV6-2 or TRBV6-3 to TRBJ1-2; 7 bases align to TRBD1. In germline, CDR1 is MNHEY, CDR2 SVGEGT. The CDR3 loop spans 15 amino acids. Unmatched junction bases numbered 7, after V lost 2 bases and J lost 4 bases. CDR3 sequence: CASSYPDRELYGYTF. The CDR3 bases are TGTGCCAGCAGTTACCCCGACAGGGAGCTCTATGGCTACACCTTC.

The genes are TRBV6-5 and TRBJ2-6; D not resolved. CDR1 is MNHEY and CDR2 is SVGAGI in the germline V gene. The CDR3 spans 17 residues. V lost 2 bases, J lost 0 bases, and 11 bases lay in between. The CDR3 region has the DNA TGTGCCAGCAGTTACCTAGAGCAAACCTCTGGGGCCAACGTCCTGACTTTC. Amino acids: CASSYLEQTSGANVLTF.

The V and J genes are TRBV19 and TRBJ1-2, with D unresolved. CDR3 length: 12 residues. Trimming left V 1 base short and J 8 bases short, with 8 bases between. Germline V gene lookup returns CDR1 LNHDA and CDR2 SQIVND (reference sequence). CDR3 protein: CASSIGEWGYTF. The CDR3 DNA sequence: TGTGCCAGTAGTATAGGAGAATGGGGCTACACCTTC.

V and J are TRBV4-2 and TRBJ2-7; the D gene is possibly TRBD2 (6 bases). Per the germline V gene, CDR1 is LGHNA and CDR2 is YNFKEQ. This CDR3 is built from 14 residues. Deletions cut 0 bases from V and 4 bases from J, with 10 bases between. The CDR3 DNA sequence: TGTGCCAGCAGCCAAGATCGGGGGTTTTACGAGCAGTACTTC. It codes for CASSQDRGFYEQYF.